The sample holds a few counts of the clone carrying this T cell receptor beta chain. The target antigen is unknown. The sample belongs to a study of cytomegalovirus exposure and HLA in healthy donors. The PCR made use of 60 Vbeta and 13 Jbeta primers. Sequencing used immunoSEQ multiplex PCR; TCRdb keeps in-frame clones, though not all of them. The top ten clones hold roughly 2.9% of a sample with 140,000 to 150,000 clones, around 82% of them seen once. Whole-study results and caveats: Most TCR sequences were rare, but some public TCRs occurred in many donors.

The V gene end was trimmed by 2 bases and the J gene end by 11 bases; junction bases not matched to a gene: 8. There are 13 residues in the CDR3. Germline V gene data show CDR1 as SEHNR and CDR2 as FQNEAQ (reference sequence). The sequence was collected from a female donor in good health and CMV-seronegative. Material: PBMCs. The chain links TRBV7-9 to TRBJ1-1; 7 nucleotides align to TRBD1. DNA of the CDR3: TGTGCCAGCAGCTTACCCCCGGGACAGCGGGCTTTCTTT. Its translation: CASSLPPGQRAFF.